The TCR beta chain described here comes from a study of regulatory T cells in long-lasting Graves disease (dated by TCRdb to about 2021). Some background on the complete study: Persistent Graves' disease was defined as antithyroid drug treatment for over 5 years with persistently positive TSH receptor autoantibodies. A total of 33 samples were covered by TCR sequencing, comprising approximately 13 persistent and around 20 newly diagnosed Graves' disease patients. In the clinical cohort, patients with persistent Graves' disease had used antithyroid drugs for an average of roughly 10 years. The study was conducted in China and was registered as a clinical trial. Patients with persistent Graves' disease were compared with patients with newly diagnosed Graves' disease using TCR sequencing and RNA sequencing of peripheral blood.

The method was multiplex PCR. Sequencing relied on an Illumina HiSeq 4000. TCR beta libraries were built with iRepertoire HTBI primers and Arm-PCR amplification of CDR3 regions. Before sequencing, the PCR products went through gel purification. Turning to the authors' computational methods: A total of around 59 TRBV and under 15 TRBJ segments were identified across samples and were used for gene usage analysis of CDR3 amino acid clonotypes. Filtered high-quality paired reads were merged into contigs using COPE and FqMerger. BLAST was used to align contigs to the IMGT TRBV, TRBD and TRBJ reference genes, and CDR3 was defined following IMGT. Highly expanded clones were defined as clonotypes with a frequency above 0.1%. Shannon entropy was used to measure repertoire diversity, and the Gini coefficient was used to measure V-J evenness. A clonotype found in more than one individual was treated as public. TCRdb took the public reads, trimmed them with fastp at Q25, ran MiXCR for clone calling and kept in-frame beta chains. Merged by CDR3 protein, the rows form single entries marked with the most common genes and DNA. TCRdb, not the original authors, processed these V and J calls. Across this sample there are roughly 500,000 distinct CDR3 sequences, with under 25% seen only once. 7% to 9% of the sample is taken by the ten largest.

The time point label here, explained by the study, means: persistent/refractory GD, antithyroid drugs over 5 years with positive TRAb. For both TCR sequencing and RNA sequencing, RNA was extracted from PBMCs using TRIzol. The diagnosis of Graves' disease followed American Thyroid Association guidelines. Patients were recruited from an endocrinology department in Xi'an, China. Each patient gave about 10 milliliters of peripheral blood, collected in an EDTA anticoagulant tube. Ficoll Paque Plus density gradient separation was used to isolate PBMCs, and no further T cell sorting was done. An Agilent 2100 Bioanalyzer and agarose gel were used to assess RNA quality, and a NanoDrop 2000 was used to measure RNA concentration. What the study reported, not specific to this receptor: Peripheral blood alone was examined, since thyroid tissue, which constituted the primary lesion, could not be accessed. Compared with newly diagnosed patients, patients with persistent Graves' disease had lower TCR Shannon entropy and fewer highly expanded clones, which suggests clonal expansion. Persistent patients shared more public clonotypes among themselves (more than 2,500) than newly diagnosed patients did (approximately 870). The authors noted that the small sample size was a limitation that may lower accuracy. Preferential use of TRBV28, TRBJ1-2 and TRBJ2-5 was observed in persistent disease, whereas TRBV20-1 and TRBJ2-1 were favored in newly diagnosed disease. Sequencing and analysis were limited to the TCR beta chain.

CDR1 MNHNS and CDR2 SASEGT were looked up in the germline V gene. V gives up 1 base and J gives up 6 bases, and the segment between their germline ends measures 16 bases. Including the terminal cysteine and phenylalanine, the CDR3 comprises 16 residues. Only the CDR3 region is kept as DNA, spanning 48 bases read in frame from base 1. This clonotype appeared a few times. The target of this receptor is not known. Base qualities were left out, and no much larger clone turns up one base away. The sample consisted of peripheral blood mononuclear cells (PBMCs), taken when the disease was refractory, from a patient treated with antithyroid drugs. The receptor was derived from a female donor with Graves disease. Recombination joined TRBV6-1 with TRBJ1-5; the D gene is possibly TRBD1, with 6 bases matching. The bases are TGTGCCAGCAGTGAAGTGACGGGGGCCTCGGGTCAGCCCCAGCATTTT. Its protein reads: CASSEVTGASGQPQHF.